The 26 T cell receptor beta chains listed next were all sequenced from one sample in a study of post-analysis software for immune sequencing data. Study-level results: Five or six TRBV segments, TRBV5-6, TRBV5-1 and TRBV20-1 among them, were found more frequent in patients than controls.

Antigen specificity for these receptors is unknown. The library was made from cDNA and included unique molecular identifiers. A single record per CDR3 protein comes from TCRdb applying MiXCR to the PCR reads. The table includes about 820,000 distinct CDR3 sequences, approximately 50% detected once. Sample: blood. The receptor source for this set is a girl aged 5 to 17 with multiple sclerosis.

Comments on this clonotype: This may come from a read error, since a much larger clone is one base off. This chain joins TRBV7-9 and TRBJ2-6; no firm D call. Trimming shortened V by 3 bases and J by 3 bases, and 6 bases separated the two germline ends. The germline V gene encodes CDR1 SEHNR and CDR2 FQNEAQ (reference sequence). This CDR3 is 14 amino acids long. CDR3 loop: CASSLFDGANVLTF. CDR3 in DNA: TGTGCCAGCAGCTTGTTTGATGGGGCCAACGTCCTGACTTTC.

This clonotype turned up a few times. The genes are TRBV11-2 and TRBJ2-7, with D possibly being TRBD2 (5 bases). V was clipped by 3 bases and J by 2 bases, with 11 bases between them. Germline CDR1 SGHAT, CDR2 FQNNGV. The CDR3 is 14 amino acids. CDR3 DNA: TGTGCCAGCAGCTTCACCGGGATGACCTACGAGCAGTACTTC. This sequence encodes CASSFTGMTYEQYF.

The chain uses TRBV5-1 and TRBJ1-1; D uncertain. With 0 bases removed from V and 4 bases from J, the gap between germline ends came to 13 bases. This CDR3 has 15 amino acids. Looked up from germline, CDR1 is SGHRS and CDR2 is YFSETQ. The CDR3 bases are TGCGCCAGCAGCTTGGCCGCAGGTCGTGCCACTGAAGCTTTCTTT. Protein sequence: CASSLAAGRATEAFF.

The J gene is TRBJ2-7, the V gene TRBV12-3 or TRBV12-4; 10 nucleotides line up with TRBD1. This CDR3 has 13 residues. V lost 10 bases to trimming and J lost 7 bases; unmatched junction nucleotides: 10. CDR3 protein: CAIAGQGRAEQYF. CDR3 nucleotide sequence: TGTGCCATCGCGGGACAGGGGAGAGCAGAGCAGTACTTC.

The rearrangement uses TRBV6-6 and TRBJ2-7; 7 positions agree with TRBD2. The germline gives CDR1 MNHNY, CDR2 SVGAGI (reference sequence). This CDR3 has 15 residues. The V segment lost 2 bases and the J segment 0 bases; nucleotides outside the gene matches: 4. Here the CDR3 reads CASSYRASGSYEQYF. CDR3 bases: TGTGCCAGCAGTTACCGGGCTAGCGGCTCCTACGAGCAGTACTTC.

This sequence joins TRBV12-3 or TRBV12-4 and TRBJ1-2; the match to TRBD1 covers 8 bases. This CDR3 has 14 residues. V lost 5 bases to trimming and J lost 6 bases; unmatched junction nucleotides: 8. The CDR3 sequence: CASSPGQGNHGYTF. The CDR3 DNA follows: TGTGCCAGCAGTCCTGGACAGGGTAATCATGGCTACACCTTC.

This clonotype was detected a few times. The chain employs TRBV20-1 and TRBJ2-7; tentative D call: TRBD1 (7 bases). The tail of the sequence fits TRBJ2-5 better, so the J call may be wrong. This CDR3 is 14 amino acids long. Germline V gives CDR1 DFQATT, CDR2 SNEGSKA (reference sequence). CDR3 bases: TGCAGTGCTAGACTAACCCAGGGGGGCGAGACCCAGTACTTC. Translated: CSARLTQGGETQYF.

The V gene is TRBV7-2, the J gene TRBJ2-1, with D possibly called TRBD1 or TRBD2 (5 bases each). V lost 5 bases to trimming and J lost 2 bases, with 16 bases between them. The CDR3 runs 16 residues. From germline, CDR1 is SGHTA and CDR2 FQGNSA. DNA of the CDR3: TGTGCCAGCAGCATCAGACCGGGACGGGCCTACAATGAGCAGTTCTTC. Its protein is CASSIRPGRAYNEQFF.

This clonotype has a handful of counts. The CDR3: CATGLDEQFF. The CDR3 DNA is TGTGCCACCGGGCTTGATGAGCAGTTCTTC. The V and J genes are TRBV12-3 or TRBV12-4 and TRBJ2-1; D is unclear. V was cut by 10 bases and J by 8 bases, with 9 bases left in between. The length of the CDR3 is 10 residues.

CDR3 sequence: CASSGLPSYNEQFF. The DNA of the CDR3 is TGTGCCAGCAGCGGACTCCCTTCCTACAATGAGCAGTTCTTC. The chain combines TRBV12-3 or TRBV12-4 with TRBJ2-1; a weak D match, TRBD2 (5 bases). The germline V and J ends were trimmed by 6 bases and 1 base, with 10 bases remaining between them. There are 14 residues in the CDR3.

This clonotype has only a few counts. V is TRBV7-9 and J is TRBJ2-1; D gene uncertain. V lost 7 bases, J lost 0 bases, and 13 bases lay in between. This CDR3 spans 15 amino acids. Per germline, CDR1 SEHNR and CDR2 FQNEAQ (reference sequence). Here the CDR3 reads CASTPVPSSYNEQFF. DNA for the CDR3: TGTGCCAGCACCCCGGTCCCCAGCTCCTACAATGAGCAGTTCTTC.

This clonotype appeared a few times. The CDR3 loop is CASSGDGLESSTDTQYF. CDR3 sequence (DNA): TGTGCCAGCAGTGGAGATGGGTTGGAATCTAGCACAGATACGCAGTATTTT. The V and J genes are TRBV12-3 or TRBV12-4 and TRBJ2-3; the D is unclear. This CDR3 has 17 amino acids. Trimming took 5 bases from V and 0 from J, leaving 18 bases between them.

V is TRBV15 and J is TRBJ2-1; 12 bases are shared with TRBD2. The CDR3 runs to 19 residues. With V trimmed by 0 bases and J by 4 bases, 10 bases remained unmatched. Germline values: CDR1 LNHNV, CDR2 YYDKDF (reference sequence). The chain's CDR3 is CATSREPTSGRPSYNEQFF. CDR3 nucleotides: TGTGCCACCAGCAGAGAACCTACTAGCGGGAGGCCTTCATACAATGAGCAGTTCTTC. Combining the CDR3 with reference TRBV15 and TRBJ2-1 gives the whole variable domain DAMVIQNPRYQVTQFGKPVTLSCSQTLNHNVMYWYQQKSSQAPKLLFHYYDKDFNNEADTPDNFQSRRPNTSFCFLDIRSPGLGDTAMYLCATSREPTSGRPSYNEQFFGPGTRLTVL.

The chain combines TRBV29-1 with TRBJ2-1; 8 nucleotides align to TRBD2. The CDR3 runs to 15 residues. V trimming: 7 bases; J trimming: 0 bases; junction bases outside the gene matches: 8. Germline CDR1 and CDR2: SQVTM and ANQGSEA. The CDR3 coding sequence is TGCAGCGCCCCGTCTAGCGGGCCCTCCTACAATGAGCAGTTCTTC. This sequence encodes CSAPSSGPSYNEQFF.

The CDR3 coding sequence is TGTGCCAGCAGCAAGGACAGGGTTGGGACCGGGGAGCTGTTTTTT. It specifies CASSKDRVGTGELFF. V gene TRBV9 combines with J gene TRBJ2-2, with 8 bases fitting TRBD1. Germline V gene sequence: CDR1 SGDLS, CDR2 YYNGEE. The CDR3 runs 15 residues. Losses at the gene ends were 4 bases for V and 5 bases for J; bases not matched to a gene: 7.

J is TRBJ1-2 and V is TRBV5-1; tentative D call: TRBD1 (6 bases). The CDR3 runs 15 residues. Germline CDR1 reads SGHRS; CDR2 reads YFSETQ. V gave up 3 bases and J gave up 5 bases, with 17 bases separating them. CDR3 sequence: CASSSETGNPYGYTF. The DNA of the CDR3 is TGCGCCAGCAGCTCGGAAACAGGGAACCCGTATGGCTACACCTTC.

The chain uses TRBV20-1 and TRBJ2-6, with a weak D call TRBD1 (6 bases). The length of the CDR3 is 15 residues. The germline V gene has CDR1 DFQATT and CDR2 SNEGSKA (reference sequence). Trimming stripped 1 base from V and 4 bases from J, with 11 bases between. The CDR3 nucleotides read TGCAGTGCTAGAGCTGGGGGCGCCGGGGCCAACGTCCTGACTTTC. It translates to CSARAGGAGANVLTF.

The CDR3 spells CSARDAGQGHQPQHF. As DNA, the CDR3 is TGCAGTGCTAGAGATGCCGGTCAGGGACATCAGCCCCAGCATTTT. The chain is built from TRBV20-1 and TRBJ1-5; TRBD1 is a possible D gene (5 bases). Per the germline V gene, CDR1 is DFQATT and CDR2 is SNEGSKA (reference sequence). Trimming took 0 bases from V and 5 from J, leaving 14 bases between them. This CDR3 contains 15 residues.

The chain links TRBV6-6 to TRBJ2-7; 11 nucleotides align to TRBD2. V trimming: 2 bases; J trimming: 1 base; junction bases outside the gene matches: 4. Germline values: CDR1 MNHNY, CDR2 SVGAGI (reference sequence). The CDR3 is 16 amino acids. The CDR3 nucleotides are TGTGCCAGCAGTTACGTTCGACTAGCGGGGTCCTACGAGCAGTACTTC. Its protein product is CASSYVRLAGSYEQYF.

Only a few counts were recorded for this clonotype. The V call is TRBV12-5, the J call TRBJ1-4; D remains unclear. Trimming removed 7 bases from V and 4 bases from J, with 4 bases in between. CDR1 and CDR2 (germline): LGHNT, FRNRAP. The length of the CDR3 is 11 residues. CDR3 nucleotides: TGTGCTAGTGTAGGTAATGAAAAACTGTTTTTT. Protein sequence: CASVGNEKLFF.

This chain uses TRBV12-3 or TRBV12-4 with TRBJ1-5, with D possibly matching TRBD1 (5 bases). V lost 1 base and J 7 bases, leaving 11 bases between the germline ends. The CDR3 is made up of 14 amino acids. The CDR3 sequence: CASSLDSGAQPQHF. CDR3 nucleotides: TGTGCCAGCAGTTTAGACTCCGGGGCCCAGCCCCAGCATTTT.

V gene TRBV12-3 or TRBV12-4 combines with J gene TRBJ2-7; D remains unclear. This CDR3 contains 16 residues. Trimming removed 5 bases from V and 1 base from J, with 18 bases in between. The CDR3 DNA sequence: TGTGCCAGCAGTCCGCTAATCAGCTCAATATCCTACGAGCAGTACTTC. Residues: CASSPLISSISYEQYF.

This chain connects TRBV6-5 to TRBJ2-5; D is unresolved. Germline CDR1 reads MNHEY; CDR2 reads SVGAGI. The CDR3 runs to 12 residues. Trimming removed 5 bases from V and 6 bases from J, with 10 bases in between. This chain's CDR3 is CASSPDAKTQYF. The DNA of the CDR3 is TGTGCCAGCAGTCCGGACGCTAAGACCCAGTACTTC.

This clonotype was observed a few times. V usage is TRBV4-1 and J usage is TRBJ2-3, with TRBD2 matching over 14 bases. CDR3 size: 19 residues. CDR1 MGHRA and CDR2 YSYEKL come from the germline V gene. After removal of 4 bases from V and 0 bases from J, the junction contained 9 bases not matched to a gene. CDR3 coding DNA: TGCGCCAGCAGCCTTTACGGACTAGCGGGAGGACCTAGCACAGATACGCAGTATTTT. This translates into CASSLYGLAGGPSTDTQYF.

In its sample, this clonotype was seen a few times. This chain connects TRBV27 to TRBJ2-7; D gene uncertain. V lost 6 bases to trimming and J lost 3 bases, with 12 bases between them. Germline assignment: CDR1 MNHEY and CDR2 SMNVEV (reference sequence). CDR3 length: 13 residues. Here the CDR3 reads CASRVRAYYEQYF. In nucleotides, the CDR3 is TGTGCCAGCAGGGTACGGGCCTACTACGAGCAGTACTTC.

The CDR3 DNA follows: TGTGCCAGCAGCTTAAGAGGACAGGGGAAGGGTGAAGCTTTCTTT. Residues: CASSLRGQGKGEAFF. The V call is TRBV7-9, the J call TRBJ1-1; 9 bases align to TRBD1. The CDR3 sequence is 15 residues long. Germline assignment: CDR1 SEHNR and CDR2 FQNEAQ (reference sequence). Germline trimming cut 2 bases from V and 7 bases from J; bases unmatched to any gene: 8.